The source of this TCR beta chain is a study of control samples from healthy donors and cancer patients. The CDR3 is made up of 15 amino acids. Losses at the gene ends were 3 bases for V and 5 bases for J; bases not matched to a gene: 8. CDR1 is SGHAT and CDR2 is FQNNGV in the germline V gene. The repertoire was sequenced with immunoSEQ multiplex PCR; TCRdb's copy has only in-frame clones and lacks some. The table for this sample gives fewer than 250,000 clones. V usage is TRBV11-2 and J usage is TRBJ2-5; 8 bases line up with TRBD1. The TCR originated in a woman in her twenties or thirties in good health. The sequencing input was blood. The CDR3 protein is CASSFSGTGVETQYF. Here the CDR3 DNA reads TGTGCCAGCAGCTTCTCCGGGACAGGTGTTGAGACCCAGTACTTC. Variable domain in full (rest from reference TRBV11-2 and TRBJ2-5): EAGVAQSPRYKIIEKRQSVAFWCNPISGHATLYWYQQILGQGPKLLIQFQNNGVVDDSQLPKDRFSAERLKGVDSTLKIQPAKLEDSAVYLCASSFSGTGVETQYFGPGTRLLVL.